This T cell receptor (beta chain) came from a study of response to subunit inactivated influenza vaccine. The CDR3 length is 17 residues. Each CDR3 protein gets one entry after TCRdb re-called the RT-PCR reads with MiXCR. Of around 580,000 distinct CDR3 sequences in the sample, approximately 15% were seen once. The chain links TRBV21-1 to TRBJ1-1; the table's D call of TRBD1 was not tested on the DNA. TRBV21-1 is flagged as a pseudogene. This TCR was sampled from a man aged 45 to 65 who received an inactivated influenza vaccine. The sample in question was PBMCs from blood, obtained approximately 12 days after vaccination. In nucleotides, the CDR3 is TGTGCCAGCAGCTTAACACCGGGACGGAGAATGAACACTGAAGCTTTCTTT. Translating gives CASSLTPGRRMNTEAFF.